The following is a T cell receptor beta chain sequence with its context. Its antigen remains unidentified. This specimen comes from a study of T cell responses to AZD1222 COVID-19 vaccine. Study-level points and caveats: Spike-specific TCR repertoires showed rising breadth and depth after two AZD1222 doses.

Clones were read by immunoSEQ multiplex PCR, and TCRdb kept only the in-frame ones, dropping some. Among some 170,000 clones, around 89% were seen once, and the ten largest hold roughly 4%. CDR3 length: 15 amino acids. From germline, CDR1 is MGHRA and CDR2 YSYEKL. With V trimmed by 4 bases and J by 0 bases, 3 bases remained unmatched. V and J are TRBV4-1 and TRBJ1-1; 9 bases align to TRBD1. This TCR was recovered from an adult who received the MenACWY meningococcal vaccine as a control. The sample in question was peripheral blood, obtained 28 days after the second dose of the MenACWY control vaccine. The DNA for the CDR3 is TGCGCCAGCAGCCGAAACAGGGGGCTGAACACTGAAGCTTTCTTT. Residues: CASSRNRGLNTEAFF.